Shown below are 16 T cell receptor beta chains from a single sample sequenced in a study of OX40 agonist ivuxolimab in advanced cancers. Clones were read by immunoSEQ multiplex PCR, and TCRdb kept only the in-frame ones, dropping some. The data contain some 60,000 clones, around 93% of them seen just once; the ten biggest clones take up 9.5% to 15%. This material consisted of CD4+ or CD8+ T cells sorted from blood, taken in a trial of the OX40 agonist ivuxolimab. These receptors were obtained from an adult with an advanced solid tumor such as melanoma, head and neck, liver or kidney cancer.

This chain connects TRBV9 to TRBJ2-3; 11 nucleotides line up with TRBD2. This CDR3 comprises 17 residues. J gave up 2 bases and V 2 bases, and 7 bases lay outside the gene matches. CDR1 is SGDLS, CDR2 YYNGEE, per germline. CDR3 loop: CASSVSSGLAVTDTQYF. The CDR3 DNA is TGTGCCAGCAGCGTCTCTTCGGGACTAGCGGTCACAGATACGCAGTATTTT.

This chain uses TRBV4-1 with TRBJ1-5; D call uncertain. From germline, CDR1 is MGHRA and CDR2 YSYEKL. This CDR3 has 16 amino acids. V was pared by 0 bases and J by 4 bases, with 13 bases between. The CDR3 DNA sequence: TGCGCCAGCAGCCAAGATGGGCAGATGCAAAATCAGCCCCAGCATTTT. Its translation: CASSQDGQMQNQPQHF.

The chain has TRBV7-9 and TRBJ2-1; D unresolved. Trimming took 2 bases from V and 9 from J, leaving 20 bases between them. The germline CDR1 and CDR2 sequences are SEHNR and FQNEAQ (reference sequence). The CDR3 extends over 16 amino acids. DNA for the CDR3: TGTGCCAGCAGCTTACGTAAAGGACCAGACCTCGGTGAGCAGTTCTTC. This gives the protein CASSLRKGPDLGEQFF. The full variable domain, rest sourced from reference TRBV7-9 and TRBJ2-1, is DTGVSQNPRHKITKRGQNVTFRCDPISEHNRLYWYRQTLGQGPEFLTYFQNEAQLEKSRLLSDRFSAERPKGSFSTLEIQRTEQGDSAMYLCASSLRKGPDLGEQFFGPGTRLTVL.

The chain has TRBV10-1 and TRBJ2-1; no firm D call. Germline assignment: CDR1 WNHNN and CDR2 SYGVQD (reference sequence). CDR3 length: 14 amino acids. With 2 bases removed from V and 1 base from J, the gap between germline ends came to 6 bases. CDR3 protein: CASSEPGSYNEQFF. The CDR3 DNA follows: TGCGCCAGCAGTGAGCCTGGTTCCTACAATGAGCAGTTCTTC.

The rearrangement joins TRBV7-6 to TRBJ2-1, with D possibly TRBD2 on 5 matching bases. The CDR3 extends over 17 amino acids. With 1 base removed from V and 0 bases from J, the gap between germline ends came to 13 bases. Germline-derived CDR1 and CDR2 are SGHVS and FNYEAQ. The CDR3 sequence is CASSLESGERSYNEQFF. CDR3 bases: TGTGCCAGCAGCTTAGAAAGCGGTGAACGCTCCTACAATGAGCAGTTCTTC.

In DNA form, the CDR3 reads TGTGCCAGCAGTTTAAGCCCCAAGGTGTATTTT. Encoded protein: CASSLSPKVYF. The chain carries TRBV28 and TRBJ2-3; no clear D. V was shortened by 2 bases and J by 14 bases, with 11 bases between the two germline ends. CDR1 is MDHEN, CDR2 SYDVKM, per germline. This CDR3 region has 11 residues.

The chain carries TRBV28 and TRBJ1-4; perhaps TRBD1 as D (5 bases). The V end was cut by 5 bases, the J end by 7 bases, with 26 bases between. This CDR3 is built from 18 residues. Germline CDR1 MDHEN, CDR2 SYDVKM. The CDR3: CASSLQARREGSGEKLFF. Written as DNA, the CDR3 is TGTGCCAGCAGTCTTCAGGCCCGCAGGGAGGGAAGCGGTGAAAAACTGTTTTTT.

This rearrangement joins TRBV7-9 to TRBJ1-1; no definite D call. Per germline, CDR1 SEHNR and CDR2 FQNEAQ (reference sequence). V lost 6 bases and J 0 bases, leaving 8 bases between the germline ends. CDR3 length: 13 residues. CDR3 DNA sequence: TGTGCCAGCAGACCTGGGGTGAACACTGAAGCTTTCTTT. Its protein product is CASRPGVNTEAFF.

The V gene is TRBV4-1, the J gene TRBJ2-2; D remains ambiguous. This CDR3 is 13 amino acids long. The V end lost 5 bases, the J end lost 8 bases, and 12 bases lay between the germline ends. Per the germline V gene, CDR1 is MGHRA and CDR2 is YSYEKL. CDR3 protein: CASSVRDLGELFF. The CDR3 DNA reads as TGCGCCAGCAGCGTTCGAGACTTGGGGGAGCTGTTTTTT.

The gene calls are TRBV11-2 and TRBJ2-1, with 8 bases identical to TRBD2. The CDR3 is 13 amino acids. Unmatched junction bases numbered 11, after V lost 10 bases and J lost 9 bases. Germline assignment: CDR1 SGHAT and CDR2 FQNNGV. CDR3 amino acids: CATVRTSWGEQFF. The CDR3 nucleotides read TGTGCCACAGTCCGGACTAGCTGGGGTGAGCAGTTCTTC. Together with reference TRBV11-2 and TRBJ2-1, the CDR3 gives the full variable domain: EAGVAQSPRYKIIEKRQSVAFWCNPISGHATLYWYQQILGQGPKLLIQFQNNGVVDDSQLPKDRFSAERLKGVDSTLKIQPAKLEDSAVYLCATVRTSWGEQFFGPGTRLTVL.

The chain joins TRBV9 to TRBJ2-1, with 13 nucleotides matching TRBD2. The CDR3 has 19 residues. Germline CDR1 reads SGDLS; CDR2 reads YYNGEE. The J segment lost 5 bases and the V segment lost 0 bases, leaving 11 bases of the junction unmatched. The CDR3 nucleotides read TGTGCCAGCAGCGTAGCGTCTTGGACTAGCGGGAGTATCCACAATGAGCAGTTCTTC. This encodes CASSVASWTSGSIHNEQFF. Supplemented by reference TRBV9 and TRBJ2-1, the full variable domain reads DSGVTQTPKHLITATGQRVTLRCSPRSGDLSVYWYQQSLDQGLQFLIQYYNGEERAKGNILERFSAQQFPDLHSELNLSSLELGDSALYFCASSVASWTSGSIHNEQFFGPGTRLTVL.

The chain is built from TRBV4-1 and TRBJ2-5; 7 bases are shared with TRBD2. Trimming removed 8 bases from V and 4 bases from J; junction bases left unmatched: 13. Germline V lookup: CDR1 MGHRA, CDR2 YSYEKL. CDR3 size: 15 residues. The CDR3 reads CASGEGRVSGETQYF. CDR3 DNA: TGCGCCAGCGGCGAAGGGAGGGTTTCGGGAGAGACCCAGTACTTC.

The rearrangement joins TRBV6-6 to TRBJ2-1, with 10 bases that match TRBD1. Germline lookup yields CDR1 MNHNY and CDR2 SVGAGI (reference sequence). V lost 7 bases and J lost 5; bases outside the gene matches: 5. This CDR3 spans 14 amino acids. CDR3 sequence: CASKRQGANNEQFF. The CDR3 DNA follows: TGTGCCAGCAAGCGACAGGGGGCCAACAATGAGCAGTTCTTC.

This chain joins TRBV6-4 and TRBJ2-7, with a weak D call TRBD1 (6 bases). V lost 4 bases and J 3 bases, leaving 16 bases between the germline ends. From germline, CDR1 is MRHNA and CDR2 SNTAGT. This CDR3 is 15 amino acids long. CDR3 bases: TGTGCCAGCAGTGGCCCCCCCAAACAGGGCTACGAGCAGTACTTC. This gives the protein CASSGPPKQGYEQYF.

This chain's CDR3 is CASSPFSGTPPDTQYF. CDR3 DNA sequence: TGTGCCAGCAGCCCTTTTAGCGGGACCCCCCCAGATACGCAGTATTTT. The rearrangement uses TRBV27 and TRBJ2-3; 8 bases map to TRBD2. Germline CDR1 is MNHEY and CDR2 is SMNVEV (reference sequence). V trimming: 6 bases; J trimming: 4 bases; junction bases outside the gene matches: 12. This CDR3 is 16 amino acids long.

The chain carries TRBV7-2 and TRBJ2-1; no definite D call. CDR1 and CDR2 (germline): SGHTA, FQGNSA. The CDR3 consists of 13 residues. Trimming took 5 bases from V and 4 from J, leaving 9 bases between them. Here the CDR3 reads CASSTPRYNEQFF. The CDR3 DNA sequence: TGTGCCAGCAGCACCCCTAGGTACAATGAGCAGTTCTTC.